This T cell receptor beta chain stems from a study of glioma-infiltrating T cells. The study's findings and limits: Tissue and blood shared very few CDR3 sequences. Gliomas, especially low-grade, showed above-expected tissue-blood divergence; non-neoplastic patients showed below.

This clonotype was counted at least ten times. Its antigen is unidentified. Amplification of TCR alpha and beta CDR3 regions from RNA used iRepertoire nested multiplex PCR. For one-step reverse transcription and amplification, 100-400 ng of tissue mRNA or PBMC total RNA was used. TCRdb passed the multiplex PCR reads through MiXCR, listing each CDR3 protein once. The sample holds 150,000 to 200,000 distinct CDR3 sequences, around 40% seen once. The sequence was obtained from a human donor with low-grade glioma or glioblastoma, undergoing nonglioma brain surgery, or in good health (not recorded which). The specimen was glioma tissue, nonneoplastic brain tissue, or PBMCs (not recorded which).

The CDR3 DNA sequence: TGTGCCAGCAGCGCGGACCAGAACACTGAAGCTTTCTTT. It is translated as CASSADQNTEAFF. The chain employs TRBV12-3 or TRBV12-4 and TRBJ1-1; D is unresolved. This CDR3 is 13 amino acids long. Trimming shortened V by 6 bases and J by 1 base, and 9 bases separated the two germline ends.